What follows are 16 T cell receptor beta chains derived from one specimen sequenced in a study of blood T cell repertoires in COVID-19. Method: immunoSEQ multiplex PCR; TCRdb's copy keeps in-frame clones and lacks some. This table has more than 65,000 clones, 82% appearing once. Sequenced sample: peripheral blood. These receptors were collected from a woman aged 80 or over with acute or convalescent COVID-19.

This chain connects TRBV6-5 to TRBJ2-3; the D gene is possibly TRBD1 (6 bases). This CDR3 region has 14 residues. With 6 bases removed from V and 2 bases from J, the gap between germline ends came to 12 bases. From germline, CDR1 is MNHEY and CDR2 SVGAGI. CDR3 sequence (DNA): TGTGCCAGCAGGGACAGCTTCTACACAGATACGCAGTATTTT. Amino acids: CASRDSFYTDTQYF.

The chain recombines TRBV10-3 with TRBJ2-3; 7 bases align to TRBD1. The CDR3 contains 13 residues. Per germline, CDR1 ENHRY and CDR2 SYGVKD. The ends lost 8 bases at V and 6 bases at J; junction bases unmatched: 8. CDR3 sequence: CAIQGQVFDTQYF. The CDR3 nucleotides are TGTGCCATCCAAGGACAGGTTTTTGATACGCAGTATTTT.

The chain joins TRBV7-2 to TRBJ2-7; no reliable D call. V was trimmed by 2 bases and J by 8 bases, leaving 13 bases between them. CDR3 length: 13 amino acids. CDR1 and CDR2 (germline): SGHTA, FQGNSA. CDR3 sequence: CASSLFERTQQYF. DNA for the CDR3: TGTGCCAGCAGCTTATTCGAGCGCACCCAGCAGTACTTC.

This chain connects TRBV5-1 to TRBJ2-2, with TRBD1 identical over 8 bases. V trimming: 4 bases; J trimming: 7 bases; junction bases outside the gene matches: 12. The CDR3 totals 16 residues. CDR1 and CDR2 (germline): SGHRS, YFSETQ. CDR3 coding DNA: TGCGCCAGCAGCCGCAAACAGGGGGAGTCGGGCGGGGAGCTGTTTTTT. Encoded protein: CASSRKQGESGGELFF.

The CDR3 region is CASSLAGTSGTYEQYF. Here the CDR3 DNA reads TGCGCCAGCAGCTTGGCAGGGACTAGCGGAACCTACGAGCAGTACTTC. V gene TRBV5-1 combines with J gene TRBJ2-7, with 11 bases lining up with TRBD2. The trim removed 0 bases at V and 2 bases at J, leaving 4 bases unmatched. CDR1 and CDR2 from the germline V gene are SGHRS and YFSETQ. CDR3 size: 16 residues.

This clone was counted once. V is TRBV6-6 and J is TRBJ1-4, with D possibly being TRBD1 (5 bases). This CDR3 spans 14 amino acids. CDR1 is MNHNY and CDR2 is SVGAGI in the germline V gene (reference sequence). Deletions cut 6 bases from V and 6 bases from J, with 14 bases between. The CDR3 protein is CASSRGSKDEKLFF. The CDR3 DNA reads TGTGCCAGCAGCCGGGGGTCGAAGGATGAAAAACTGTTTTTT.

The V call is TRBV30, the J call TRBJ1-1, with TRBD1 identical over 12 bases. The germline CDR1 and CDR2 sequences are GTSNPN and SVGIG (reference sequence). With 4 bases clipped from V and 4 bases from J, the junction kept 10 bases outside the gene matches. This CDR3 has 16 residues. The CDR3 loop is CAWTGTGGFLGTEAFF. For the CDR3, the DNA is TGTGCCTGGACGGGGACAGGGGGCTTTTTGGGCACTGAAGCTTTCTTT. The variable domain in full, with the rest retrieved from reference TRBV30 and TRBJ1-1, is SQTIHQWPATLVQPVGSPLSLECTVEGTSNPNLYWYRQAAGRGLQLLFYSVGIGQISSEVPQNLSASRPQDRQFILSSKKLLLSDSGFYLCAWTGTGGFLGTEAFFGQGTRLTVV.

This rearrangement joins TRBV30 to TRBJ2-5, with TRBD1 identical over 9 bases. Germline V gene lookup returns CDR1 GTSNPN and CDR2 SVGIG (reference sequence). CDR3 length equals 17 residues. J was trimmed by 1 base and V by 1 base; bases with no gene match: 10. The CDR3 sequence is CAWSATRTGDVQETQYF. CDR3 nucleotide sequence: TGTGCCTGGAGTGCGACTCGGACAGGGGATGTCCAAGAGACCCAGTACTTC.

This chain links TRBV7-9 with TRBJ1-1; 7 bases agree with TRBD1. After removal of 2 bases from V and 3 bases from J, the junction contained 9 bases not matched to a gene. This CDR3 has 16 amino acids. From germline, CDR1 is SEHNR and CDR2 FQNEAQ (reference sequence). The CDR3, as DNA: TGTGCCAGCAGCTTATCACGGACAGGCTCAGACACTGAAGCTTTCTTT. Protein sequence: CASSLSRTGSDTEAFF.

The chain employs TRBV5-1 and TRBJ2-1; TRBD2 agrees at 11 bases. Trimming removed 1 base from V and 5 bases from J; junction bases left unmatched: 11. There are 18 residues in the CDR3. Germline-derived CDR1 and CDR2 are SGHRS and YFSETQ. The CDR3 region is CASSLPLAGGPKDNEQFF. The CDR3 DNA is TGCGCCAGCAGCTTGCCCTTAGCGGGGGGGCCGAAGGACAATGAGCAGTTCTTC.

The chain uses TRBV5-1 and TRBJ2-3, with D perhaps TRBD2 (5 bases). V was shortened by 0 bases and J by 0 bases, with 11 bases between the two germline ends. CDR3 length: 16 amino acids. Looked up from germline, CDR1 is SGHRS and CDR2 is YFSETQ. CDR3 DNA sequence: TGCGCCAGCAGCTTGGACGGCAGGACTAGCACAGATACGCAGTATTTT. Its translation: CASSLDGRTSTDTQYF.

The rearrangement joins TRBV6-1 to TRBJ2-1, with 8 bases lining up with TRBD1. After removal of 3 bases from V and 5 bases from J, the junction contained 3 bases not matched to a gene. The CDR3 has 14 amino acids. From germline, CDR1 is MNHNS and CDR2 SASEGT. Here the CDR3 DNA reads TGTGCCAGCAGTGACAGGGGGCGGGACAATGAGCAGTTCTTC. As protein: CASSDRGRDNEQFF.

CDR3 protein: CASSSPLTGQETQYF. In DNA, the CDR3 is TGCGCCAGCAGCTCCCCTCTGACGGGCCAAGAGACCCAGTACTTC. The chain joins TRBV5-1 to TRBJ2-5; D unclear. The germline V and J ends were trimmed by 3 bases and 1 base, with 13 bases remaining between them. Germline V gene lookup returns CDR1 SGHRS and CDR2 YFSETQ. The CDR3 consists of 15 residues.

This chain joins TRBV18 and TRBJ2-3; 7 bases align to TRBD2. Germline trimming cut 3 bases from V and 3 bases from J; bases unmatched to any gene: 9. Germline CDR1 is KGHSH and CDR2 is LQKENI. CDR3 length equals 16 residues. In DNA, the CDR3 is TGTGCCAGCTCACCGTCGGGAGGCGCCGTTACAGATACGCAGTATTTT. Its translation is CASSPSGGAVTDTQYF.

V is TRBV2 and J is TRBJ2-1; tentative D call: TRBD2 (5 bases). The CDR3 has 11 amino acids. Germline CDR1 is SNHLY and CDR2 is FYNNEI. Deletions cut 7 bases from V and 10 bases from J, with 11 bases between. In DNA form, the CDR3 reads TGTGCCAGCACCTACGGCGGGGAGCAGTTCTTC. Translated, it gives CASTYGGEQFF.

V gene TRBV18 combines with J gene TRBJ1-1; D is unresolved. This CDR3 is built from 14 residues. V gave up 0 bases and J gave up 7 bases, with 12 bases separating them. Looked up from germline, CDR1 is KGHSH and CDR2 is LQKENI. The CDR3, as DNA: TGTGCCAGCTCACCACCGGTGGCGGTTAATGAAGCTTTCTTT. Translation: CASSPPVAVNEAFF.